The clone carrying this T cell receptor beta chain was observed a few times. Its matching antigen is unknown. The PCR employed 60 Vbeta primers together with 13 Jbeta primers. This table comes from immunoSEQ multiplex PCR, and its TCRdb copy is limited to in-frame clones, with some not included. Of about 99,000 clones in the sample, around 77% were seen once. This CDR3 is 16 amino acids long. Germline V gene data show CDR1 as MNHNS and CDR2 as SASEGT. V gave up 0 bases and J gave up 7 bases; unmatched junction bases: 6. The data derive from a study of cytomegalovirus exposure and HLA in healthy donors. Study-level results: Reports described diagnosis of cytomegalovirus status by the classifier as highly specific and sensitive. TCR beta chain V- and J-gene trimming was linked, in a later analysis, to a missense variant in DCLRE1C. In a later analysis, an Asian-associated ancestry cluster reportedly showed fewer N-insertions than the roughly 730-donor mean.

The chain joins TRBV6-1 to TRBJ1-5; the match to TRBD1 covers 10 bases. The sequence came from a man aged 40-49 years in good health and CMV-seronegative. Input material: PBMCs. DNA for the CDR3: TGTGCCAGCAGTGAAGCTACGGGGACAGGGGCCCAGCCCCAGCATTTT. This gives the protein CASSEATGTGAQPQHF.